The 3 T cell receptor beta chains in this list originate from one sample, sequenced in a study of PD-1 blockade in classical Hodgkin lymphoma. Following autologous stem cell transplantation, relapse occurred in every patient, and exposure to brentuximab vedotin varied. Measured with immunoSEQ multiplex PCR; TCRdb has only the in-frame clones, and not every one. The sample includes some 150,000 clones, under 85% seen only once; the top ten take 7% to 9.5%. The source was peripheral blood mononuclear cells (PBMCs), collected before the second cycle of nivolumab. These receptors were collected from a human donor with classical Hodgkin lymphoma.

CDR3 in amino acids: CASSPIGEGYGYTF. Here the CDR3 DNA reads TGTGCCAGCTCACCTATAGGGGAAGGCTATGGCTACACCTTC. The chain couples TRBV18 to TRBJ1-2; tentatively, D is TRBD1 (5 bases). Germline values: CDR1 KGHSH, CDR2 LQKENI. V gave up 3 bases and J gave up 4 bases, with 12 bases separating them. CDR3 length: 14 residues.

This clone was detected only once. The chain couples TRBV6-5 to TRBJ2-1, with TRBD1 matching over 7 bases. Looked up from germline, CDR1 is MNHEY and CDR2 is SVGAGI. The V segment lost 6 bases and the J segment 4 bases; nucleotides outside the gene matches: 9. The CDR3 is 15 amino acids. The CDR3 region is CASSPQGLSYNEQFF. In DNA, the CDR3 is TGTGCCAGCAGCCCACAGGGGTTATCTTACAATGAGCAGTTCTTC.

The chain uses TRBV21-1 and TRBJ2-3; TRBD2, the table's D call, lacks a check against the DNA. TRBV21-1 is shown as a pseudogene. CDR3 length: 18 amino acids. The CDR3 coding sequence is TGTGCCAGCAGCAATTCTGGGGTTCGGGAATCGTCGATGGATACGCAGTATTTT. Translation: CASSNSGVRESSMDTQYF.